The next 25 T cell receptor beta chains were all read from a single sample in a study of regulatory T cells in long-lasting Graves disease. Both iRepertoire HTBI primers and Arm-PCR of CDR3 regions were used to build the TCR beta libraries. TCRdb ran MiXCR on the multiplex PCR reads and lists one entry per CDR3 protein. This table has around 420,000 distinct CDR3 sequences, around 16% appearing once. Regarding time point: newly diagnosed GD, antithyroid drugs for less than 3 months. Researchers made the TCR library from RNA that was extracted from PBMCs. The same sample was also used in a study of T cells in Graves' hyperthyroidism and ophthalmopathy.

The sample in question was peripheral blood mononuclear cells (PBMCs), obtained at new diagnosis, from a patient treated with antithyroid drugs. The receptors shown here come from a woman between 40 and 50 years old with Graves disease.

CDR3 sequence reads: CACPGDTLSTEAFF. The CDR3 DNA follows: TGTGCCTGCCCGGGGGACACTCTAAGCACAGAAGCTTTCTTT. The chain combines TRBV30 with TRBJ1-1, with TRBD1 as a possible D gene (6 bases). CDR1 is GTSNPN and CDR2 is SVGIG in the germline V gene (reference sequence). The V end was cut by 6 bases, the J end by 8 bases, with 22 bases between. The CDR3 is 14 residues long.

This clonotype was found a few times. V is TRBV6-1 and J is TRBJ2-7; no definite D call. Looked up from germline, CDR1 is MNHNS and CDR2 is SASEGT. CDR3 length equals 11 residues. Trimming stripped 9 bases from V and 7 bases from J, with 13 bases between. This CDR3 reads CASGSFREQYF. The CDR3 bases are TGTGCCAGTGGGTCGTTTCGGGAGCAGTACTTC.

This clonotype was detected ten times or more. The CDR3: CASSLEEGISPLHF. The CDR3 coding sequence is TGTGCCAGCAGCTTAGAAGAGGGGATTTCACCCCTCCACTTT. J is TRBJ1-6 and V is TRBV11-2, with D possibly TRBD1 on 5 matching bases. The CDR3 contains 14 residues. From germline, CDR1 is SGHAT and CDR2 FQNNGV. Trimming shortened V by 0 bases and J by 9 bases, and 9 bases separated the two germline ends. The whole variable domain, remainder taken from reference TRBV11-2 and TRBJ1-6, is EAGVAQSPRYKIIEKRQSVAFWCNPISGHATLYWYQQILGQGPKLLIQFQNNGVVDDSQLPKDRFSAERLKGVDSTLKIQPAKLEDSAVYLCASSLEEGISPLHFGNGTRLTVT.

This clonotype was seen ten or more times. The chain has TRBV12-3 or TRBV12-4 and TRBJ2-3; the D gene is possibly TRBD2 (6 bases). The V and J ends lost 1 base and 0 bases respectively, with 11 bases between them. The length of the CDR3 is 16 residues. The CDR3 region has the DNA TGTGCCAGCAGTTTAGGTAGGCGGGGAAGCACAGATACGCAGTATTTT. Amino acid sequence: CASSLGRRGSTDTQYF.

This clonotype was seen more than once but under ten times. This rearrangement joins TRBV30 to TRBJ1-3; perhaps TRBD1 as D (5 bases). Germline V gene lookup returns CDR1 GTSNPN and CDR2 SVGIG (reference sequence). Trimming stripped 0 bases from V and 2 bases from J, with 17 bases between. This CDR3 is built from 17 residues. The CDR3 DNA follows: TGTGCCTGGAGTGTACGCCGACAGATACAGACTGGAAACACCATATATTTT. Its protein is CAWSVRRQIQTGNTIYF.

This clonotype was detected many times. This chain connects TRBV10-3 to TRBJ2-7, with D hard to call. With 4 bases removed from V and 0 bases from J, the gap between germline ends came to 10 bases. The CDR3 covers 14 residues. Germline assignment: CDR1 ENHRY and CDR2 SYGVKD. The CDR3 DNA reads as TGTGCCATCAGTGGTACACACAGCTCCTACGAGCAGTACTTC. This sequence encodes CAISGTHSSYEQYF.

This clonotype was recorded a few times. The V and J genes are TRBV5-1 and TRBJ2-7, with TRBD1 matching 10 bases. The V and J ends lost 0 bases and 6 bases, in that order; junction bases with no gene match: 12. The CDR3 has 17 amino acids. From germline, CDR1 is SGHRS and CDR2 YFSETQ. Here the CDR3 reads CASSLGPLDRGVCEQYF. The DNA for the CDR3 is TGCGCCAGCAGCTTGGGCCCCTTGGACAGGGGGGTCTGCGAGCAGTACTTC.

This chain uses TRBV4-1 with TRBJ2-1, with TRBD2 matching 9 bases. Germline V gene lookup returns CDR1 MGHRA and CDR2 YSYEKL. The CDR3 covers 16 residues. After removal of 0 bases from V and 1 base from J, the junction contained 1 base not matched to a gene. CDR3 nucleotide sequence: TGCGCCAGCAGCCAAGAGGCGGGAGGGTCCTACAATGAGCAGTTCTTC. Its translation: CASSQEAGGSYNEQFF.

Comments on this clonotype: Being one base from a much bigger clone, this may be a read error. The gene calls are TRBV12-5 and TRBJ2-3, with D possibly being TRBD2 (5 bases). The V gene lost 6 bases and the J gene lost 4 bases, with 17 bases spanning the gap. The CDR3 loop spans 15 amino acids. Germline CDR1 reads LGHNT; CDR2 reads FRNRAP. The CDR3 bases are TGTGCTAGTGGACCCGGGATCTATACGGCAGATACGCAGTATTTT. Translation gives CASGPGIYTADTQYF.

This clonotype has at least ten counts. The rearrangement links TRBV7-9 to TRBJ1-4; D gene unclear. CDR3 size: 13 residues. From germline, CDR1 is SEHNR and CDR2 FQNEAQ (reference sequence). V lost 6 bases and J 6 bases, leaving 11 bases between the germline ends. CDR3 sequence: CASRRASDEKLFF. CDR3 sequence (DNA): TGTGCCAGCAGGAGAGCGTCGGATGAAAAACTGTTTTTT.

In this sample, this clonotype turned up many times. The V and J genes are TRBV12-3 or TRBV12-4 and TRBJ2-2; D is possibly TRBD1 or TRBD2 (6 bases each). The CDR3 loop spans 15 amino acids. Trimming pared 5 bases from V and 2 bases from J, leaving 12 bases between. In DNA, the CDR3 is TGTGCCAGCAGTCAGGAGGGACATAACACCGGGGAGCTGTTTTTT. Residues: CASSQEGHNTGELFF.

In its sample, this clonotype was seen once. One base away lies a much larger clone, so this may be a sequencing read error. This chain uses TRBV18 with TRBJ2-3; D remains unclear. The V gene lost 4 bases and the J gene lost 4 bases, with 12 bases spanning the gap. The CDR3 covers 14 residues. Germline loops: CDR1 KGHSH, CDR2 LQKENI. CDR3 region: CASSLQRQPDTQYF. The DNA of the CDR3 is TGTGCCAGCTCACTACAGCGTCAGCCAGATACGCAGTATTTT.

This clonotype was counted ten times or more. DNA for the CDR3: TGTGCCAGCAGCTTAGATTCGACAATGGGGCAGTATTTT. This translates into CASSLDSTMGQYF. This rearrangement joins TRBV11-2 to TRBJ2-3; no reliable D call. This CDR3 comprises 13 residues. Germline V lookup: CDR1 SGHAT, CDR2 FQNNGV. Trimming removed 0 bases from V and 11 bases from J, with 12 bases in between.

This clonotype occurred many times. The V gene is TRBV7-2, the J gene TRBJ2-3; TRBD2 agrees at 9 bases. J lost 4 bases, V lost 2 bases, and 10 bases had no gene match. The CDR3 is 17 residues long. Germline loops: CDR1 SGHTA, CDR2 FQGNSA. The CDR3 reads CASSLRGREGLADTQYF. The CDR3 DNA sequence: TGTGCCAGCAGCTTAAGGGGGCGGGAGGGCCTCGCAGATACGCAGTATTTT. Together with reference TRBV7-2 and TRBJ2-3, the CDR3 gives the full variable domain: GAGVSQSPSNKVTEKGKDVELRCDPISGHTALYWYRQSLGQGLEFLIYFQGNSAPDKSGLPSDRFSAERTGGSVSTLTIQRTQQEDSAVYLCASSLRGREGLADTQYFGPGTRLTVL.

This clonotype was seen only a few times. The chain recombines TRBV11-2 with TRBJ2-2, with 9 bases lining up with TRBD2. The CDR3 is made up of 16 amino acids. Germline CDR1 SGHAT, CDR2 FQNNGV. V shed 6 bases, J shed 4 bases, and the junction held 9 bases outside the gene matches. The CDR3 sequence is CASRIPTSGLTGELFF. For the CDR3, the DNA is TGTGCCAGCAGAATTCCGACTAGCGGCCTCACCGGGGAGCTGTTTTTT. Supplemented by reference TRBV11-2 and TRBJ2-2, the full variable domain reads EAGVAQSPRYKIIEKRQSVAFWCNPISGHATLYWYQQILGQGPKLLIQFQNNGVVDDSQLPKDRFSAERLKGVDSTLKIQPAKLEDSAVYLCASRIPTSGLTGELFFGEGSRLTVL.

The genes are TRBV11-3 and TRBJ2-1; 13 bases map to TRBD2. The CDR3 loop spans 14 amino acids. J lost 9 bases, V lost 5 bases, and 4 bases had no gene match. The V gene's germline CDR1 is SGHNT and CDR2 YENEEA. The CDR3 is CASSGLAGALEQFF. The DNA of the CDR3 is TGTGCCAGCAGCGGACTAGCGGGAGCGCTTGAGCAGTTCTTC.

This clonotype was found a few times. The CDR3 sequence is CASSYSSRLSGANVLTF. In DNA, the CDR3 is TGTGCCAGCAGTTACTCGAGTAGGCTCTCTGGGGCCAACGTCCTGACTTTC. The V and J genes are TRBV6-2 or TRBV6-3 and TRBJ2-6; D remains ambiguous. The CDR3 is made up of 17 amino acids. In germline, CDR1 is MNHEY, CDR2 SVGEGT. V was pared by 0 bases and J by 0 bases, with 9 bases between.

This sequence joins TRBV20-1 and TRBJ2-3, with D perhaps TRBD2 (6 bases). The V gene's germline CDR1 is DFQATT and CDR2 SNEGSKA (reference sequence). The germline V and J ends were trimmed by 5 bases and 3 bases, with 27 bases remaining between them. CDR3 length: 18 amino acids. CDR3 bases: TGCAGTGCTCCAAGGACCTCGGGAGTCTTTGGGGGAACAGATACGCAGTATTTT. Amino acids: CSAPRTSGVFGGTDTQYF.

This clonotype was found many times. The J gene is TRBJ2-5, the V gene TRBV30; 8 bases are shared with TRBD1. Per the germline V gene, CDR1 is GTSNPN and CDR2 is SVGIG (reference sequence). This CDR3 comprises 12 residues. The V and J ends lost 7 bases and 4 bases, in that order; junction bases with no gene match: 5. Here the CDR3 DNA reads TGTGCCTCACTTGACAGGGGAGAGACCCAGTACTTC. Translation gives CASLDRGETQYF.

This chain uses TRBV6-2 or TRBV6-3 with TRBJ2-2; D remains unclear. The germline V gene has CDR1 MNHEY and CDR2 SVGEGT. Trimming shortened V by 3 bases and J by 6 bases, and 5 bases separated the two germline ends. This CDR3 has 12 amino acids. For the CDR3, the DNA is TGTGCCAGCAGTTATACGCCCGGGGAGCTGTTTTTT. Amino acid sequence: CASSYTPGELFF.

This clonotype was seen repeatedly, ten times or more. The chain combines TRBV7-2 with TRBJ2-1; 13 bases are a match to TRBD2. The J segment lost 0 bases and the V segment lost 6 bases, leaving 8 bases of the junction unmatched. The germline V gene has CDR1 SGHTA and CDR2 FQGNSA. The CDR3 loop spans 18 amino acids. CDR3 amino acids: CASRGGTSGMSSYNEQFF. CDR3 nucleotides: TGTGCCAGCAGAGGAGGGACTAGCGGGATGAGCTCCTACAATGAGCAGTTCTTC.

The chain joins TRBV24-1 to TRBJ2-7, with D perhaps being TRBD1 or TRBD2 (6 bases each). The V and J ends lost 9 bases and 1 base respectively, with 18 bases between them. The CDR3 totals 15 residues. Germline assignment: CDR1 KGHDR and CDR2 SFDVKD. CDR3 DNA: TGTGCCACCGGGGAATCAGGGGAGGAATCCTACGAGCAGTACGTC. It translates to CATGESGEESYEQYV.

This clonotype occurred many times. The chain links TRBV3-1 to TRBJ2-3; D is perhaps TRBD1 or TRBD2 (5 bases each). This CDR3 comprises 16 residues. The ends were cut back, 2 bases at V and 5 bases at J, with 17 bases in the middle. Germline CDR1 and CDR2: LGHDT and YNNKEL (reference sequence). The DNA for the CDR3 is TGTGCCAGCAGCCAACGGCCCCCCGGGGCTGGAGATACGCAGTATTTT. Its translation: CASSQRPPGAGDTQYF.

This clonotype came up many times. This chain joins TRBV28 and TRBJ2-1; D call uncertain. This CDR3 spans 12 amino acids. Germline assignment: CDR1 MDHEN and CDR2 SYDVKM. V was clipped by 5 bases and J by 2 bases, with 4 bases between them. The CDR3 loop is CASSPPYNEQFF. The CDR3 DNA is TGTGCCAGCAGTCCACCCTACAATGAGCAGTTCTTC.

Many counts were recorded for this clonotype. The rearrangement links TRBV7-9 to TRBJ2-3, with 13 bases lining up with TRBD2. With 6 bases clipped from V and 2 bases from J, the junction kept 5 bases outside the gene matches. Looked up from germline, CDR1 is SEHNR and CDR2 is FQNEAQ (reference sequence). This CDR3 spans 16 amino acids. CDR3 coding DNA: TGTGCCAGCAGTTCAGGGACTAGCGGGAACACAGATACGCAGTATTTT. Protein: CASSSGTSGNTDTQYF.